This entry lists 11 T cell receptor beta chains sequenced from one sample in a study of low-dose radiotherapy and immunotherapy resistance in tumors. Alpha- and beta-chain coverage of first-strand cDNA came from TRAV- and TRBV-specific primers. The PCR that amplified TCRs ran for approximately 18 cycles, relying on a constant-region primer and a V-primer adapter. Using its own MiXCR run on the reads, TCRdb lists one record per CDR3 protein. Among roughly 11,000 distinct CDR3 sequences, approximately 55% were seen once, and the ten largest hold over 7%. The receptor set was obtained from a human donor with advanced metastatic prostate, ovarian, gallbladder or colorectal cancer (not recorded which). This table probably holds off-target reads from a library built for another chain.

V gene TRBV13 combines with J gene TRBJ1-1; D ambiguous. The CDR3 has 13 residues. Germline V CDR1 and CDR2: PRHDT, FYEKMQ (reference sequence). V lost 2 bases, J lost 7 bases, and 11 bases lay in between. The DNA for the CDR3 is TGTGCCAGCAGCTTACAACCAGGCATTGAAGCTTTCTTT. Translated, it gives CASSLQPGIEAFF. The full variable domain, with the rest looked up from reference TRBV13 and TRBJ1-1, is AAGVIQSPRHLIKEKRETATLKCYPIPRHDTVYWYQQGPGQDPQFLISFYEKMQSDKGSIPDRFSAQQFSDYHSELNMSSLELGDSALYFCASSLQPGIEAFFGQGTRLTVV.

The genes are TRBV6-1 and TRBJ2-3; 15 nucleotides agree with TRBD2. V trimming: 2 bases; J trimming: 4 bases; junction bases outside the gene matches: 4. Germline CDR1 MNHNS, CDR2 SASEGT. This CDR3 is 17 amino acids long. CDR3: CASSETGLAGGPDTQYF. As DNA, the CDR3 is TGTGCCAGCAGTGAAACCGGACTAGCGGGGGGGCCAGATACGCAGTATTTT.

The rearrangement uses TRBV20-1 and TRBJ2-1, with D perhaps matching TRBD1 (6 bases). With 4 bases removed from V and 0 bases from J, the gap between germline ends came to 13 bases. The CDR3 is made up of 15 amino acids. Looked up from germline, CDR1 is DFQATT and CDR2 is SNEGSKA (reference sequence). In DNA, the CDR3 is TGCAGTGCTAAGGAGCCAGGGGACTCCTACAATGAGCAGTTCTTC. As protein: CSAKEPGDSYNEQFF.

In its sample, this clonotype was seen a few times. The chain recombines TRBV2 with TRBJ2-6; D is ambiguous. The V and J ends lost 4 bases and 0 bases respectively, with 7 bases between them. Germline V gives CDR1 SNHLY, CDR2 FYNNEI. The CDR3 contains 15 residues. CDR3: CASSVSASGANVLTF. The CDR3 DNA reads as TGTGCCAGCAGTGTGTCCGCCTCTGGGGCCAACGTCCTGACTTTC.

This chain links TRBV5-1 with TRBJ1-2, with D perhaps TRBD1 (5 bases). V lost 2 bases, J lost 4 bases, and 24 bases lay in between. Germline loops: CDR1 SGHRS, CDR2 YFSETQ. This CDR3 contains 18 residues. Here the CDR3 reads CASSLDSGTAAMGYGYTF. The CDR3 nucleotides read TGCGCCAGCAGCTTAGATTCCGGGACGGCGGCGATGGGCTATGGCTACACCTTC.

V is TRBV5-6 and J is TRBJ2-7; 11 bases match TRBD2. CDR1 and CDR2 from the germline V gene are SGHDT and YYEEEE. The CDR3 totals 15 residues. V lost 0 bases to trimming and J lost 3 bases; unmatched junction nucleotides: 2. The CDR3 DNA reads TGTGCCAGCAGCTTGGAAGGGACTAGCGGCTACGAGCAGTACTTC. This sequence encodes CASSLEGTSGYEQYF. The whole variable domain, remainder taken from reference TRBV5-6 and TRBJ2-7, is DAGVTQSPTHLIKTRGQQVTLRCSPKSGHDTVSWYQQALGQGPQFIFQYYEEEERQRGNFPDRFSGHQFPNYSSELNVNALLLGDSALYLCASSLEGTSGYEQYFGPGTRLTVT.

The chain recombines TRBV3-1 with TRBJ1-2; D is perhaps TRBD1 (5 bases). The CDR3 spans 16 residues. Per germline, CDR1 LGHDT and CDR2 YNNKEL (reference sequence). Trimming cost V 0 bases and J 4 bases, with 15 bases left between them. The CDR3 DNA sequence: TGTGCCAGCAGCCAAGAAGGAGAATTACAGGCCTATGGCTACACCTTC. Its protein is CASSQEGELQAYGYTF.

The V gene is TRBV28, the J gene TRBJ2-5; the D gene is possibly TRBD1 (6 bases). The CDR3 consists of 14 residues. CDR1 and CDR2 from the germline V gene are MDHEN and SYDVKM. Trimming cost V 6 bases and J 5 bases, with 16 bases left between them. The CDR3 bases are TGTGCCAGCAGGGGGGCTGCGAGTTGGGAGACCCAGTACTTC. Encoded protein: CASRGAASWETQYF.

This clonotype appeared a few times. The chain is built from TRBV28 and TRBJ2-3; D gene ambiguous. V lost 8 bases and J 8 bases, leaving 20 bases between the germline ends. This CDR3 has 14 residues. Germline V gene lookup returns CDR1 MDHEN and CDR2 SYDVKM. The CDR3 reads CASSLALEARTQYF. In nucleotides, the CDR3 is TGTGCCAGCTCTTTGGCCTTAGAGGCCCGTACGCAGTATTTT.

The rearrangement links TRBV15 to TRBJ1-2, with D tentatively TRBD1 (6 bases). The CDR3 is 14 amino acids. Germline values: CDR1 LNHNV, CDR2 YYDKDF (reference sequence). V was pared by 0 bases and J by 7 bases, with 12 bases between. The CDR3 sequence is CATSRDKQGLGYTF. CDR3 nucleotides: TGTGCCACCAGCAGAGATAAACAGGGACTTGGCTACACCTTC.

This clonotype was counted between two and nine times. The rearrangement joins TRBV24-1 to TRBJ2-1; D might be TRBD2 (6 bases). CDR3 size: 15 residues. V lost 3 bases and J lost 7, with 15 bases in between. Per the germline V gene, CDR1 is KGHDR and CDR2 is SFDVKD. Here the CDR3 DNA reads TGTGCCACCAGTGATCCCCGGGGGTCTGGAAATGAGCAGTTCTTC. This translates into CATSDPRGSGNEQFF.